Listed here are 19 T cell receptor beta chains from one sample, sequenced in a study of T-cell memory formation after mild COVID-19. TCRdb reprocessed the 5' RACE reads via MiXCR and lists one record per CDR3 protein. The sample yields 450,000 to 650,000 distinct CDR3 sequences, about 20% seen once. The source material was PBMCs or a T cell subset sorted from them (not recorded which). The receptors derive from an adult woman who had mild COVID-19 (a few samples of this study predate the infection). Cell type and time point are not known.

V gene TRBV29-1 combines with J gene TRBJ1-1, with TRBD1 matching 7 bases. Germline V gene sequence: CDR1 SQVTM, CDR2 ANQGSEA. The CDR3 loop spans 13 amino acids. V lost 1 base, J lost 4 bases, and 3 bases stayed unmatched. The CDR3 loop reads CSVEGTGGTEAFF. In DNA, the CDR3 is TGCAGCGTTGAAGGGACAGGTGGCACTGAAGCTTTCTTT.

This clonotype was counted between two and nine times. The J gene is TRBJ2-2, the V gene TRBV3-1; no reliable D call. From germline, CDR1 is LGHDT and CDR2 YNNKEL (reference sequence). Trimming left V 2 bases short and J 6 bases short, with 10 bases between. The CDR3 totals 14 residues. Written as DNA, the CDR3 is TGTGCCAGCAGCCAACAACCCACCCCCGGGGAGCTGTTTTTT. Amino acid sequence: CASSQQPTPGELFF. Combining the CDR3 with reference TRBV3-1 and TRBJ2-2 gives the whole variable domain DTAVSQTPKYLVTQMGNDKSIKCEQNLGHDTMYWYKQDSKKFLKIMFSYNNKELIINETVPNRFSPKSPDKAHLNLHINSLELGDSAVYFCASSQQPTPGELFFGEGSRLTVL.

The chain employs TRBV5-6 and TRBJ2-5; 7 nucleotides agree with TRBD2. This CDR3 is 13 amino acids long. Germline-derived CDR1 and CDR2 are SGHDT and YYEEEE. The V segment lost 7 bases and the J segment 7 bases; nucleotides outside the gene matches: 10. CDR3 DNA: TGTGCCAGCGGGAGGGCAGGGTACGGGACCCAGTACTTC. This translates into CASGRAGYGTQYF.

This clonotype has at least ten counts. The V gene is TRBV7-6, the J gene TRBJ2-7, with D perhaps given as TRBD1 or TRBD2 (5 bases each). Germline V gives CDR1 SGHVS, CDR2 FNYEAQ. CDR3 length equals 12 residues. Between the trimmed V and J ends, which lost 5 bases and 7 bases, there was a span of 12 bases. CDR3 nucleotides: TGTGCCAGCAGCCCGAGGGGTGGGGAGCAGTACTTC. Translated, it gives CASSPRGGEQYF.

The genes are TRBV11-1 and TRBJ2-7; 11 nucleotides line up with TRBD2. CDR3 length: 15 amino acids. The junction had 6 bases not matched to a gene; V was cut back by 5 bases and J by 3 bases. Per the germline V gene, CDR1 is SGHAT and CDR2 is FQDESV (reference sequence). CDR3 protein: CASSHNLAGGYEQYF. DNA of the CDR3: TGTGCCAGCAGCCACAATCTAGCGGGAGGCTACGAGCAGTACTTC.

This chain joins TRBV5-1 and TRBJ1-4; possible D gene TRBD1, 5 bases. CDR1 and CDR2 (germline): SGHRS, YFSETQ. This CDR3 region has 15 residues. The germline V and J ends were trimmed by 3 bases and 0 bases, with 9 bases remaining between them. CDR3 in amino acids: CASSWGRSTNEKLFF. CDR3 sequence (DNA): TGCGCCAGCAGCTGGGGACGGTCAACTAATGAAAAACTGTTTTTT.

The V call is TRBV7-9, the J call TRBJ2-5, with 12 bases aligning to TRBD2. Trimming removed 2 bases from V and 4 bases from J; junction bases left unmatched: 5. This CDR3 has 16 residues. Germline V CDR1 and CDR2: SEHNR, FQNEAQ (reference sequence). The CDR3 protein is CASSLRTSGAVETQYF. CDR3 bases: TGTGCCAGCAGCTTACGGACTAGCGGGGCTGTAGAGACCCAGTACTTC.

The chain couples TRBV20-1 to TRBJ2-7; 9 bases align to TRBD2. CDR1 is DFQATT and CDR2 is SNEGSKA in the germline V gene (reference sequence). V lost 6 bases, J lost 0 bases, and 6 bases stayed unmatched. The CDR3 sequence is 14 residues long. This CDR3 is CSADWRGGSYEQYF. CDR3 DNA sequence: TGCAGTGCCGACTGGCGGGGGGGCTCCTACGAGCAGTACTTC.

V and J are TRBV6-6 and TRBJ2-7; 8 bases fit TRBD2. Germline V gene sequence: CDR1 MNHNY, CDR2 SVGAGI (reference sequence). V was pared by 6 bases and J by 1 base, with 8 bases of the junction left unmatched. The CDR3 has 15 amino acids. As DNA, the CDR3 is TGTGCCAGCAGAACGGGGGGGAAGGGTTCCTACGAGCAGTACTTC. Translated, it gives CASRTGGKGSYEQYF.

The chain employs TRBV4-1 and TRBJ1-2; the D gene is possibly TRBD1 (5 bases). CDR3 size: 15 residues. V lost 0 bases, J lost 1 base, and 9 bases lay in between. In germline, CDR1 is MGHRA, CDR2 YSYEKL. Written as DNA, the CDR3 is TGCGCCAGCAGCCAAGAGGCGACAGTTAACTATGGCTACACCTTC. Amino acids: CASSQEATVNYGYTF.

This clonotype was detected only a few times. V and J are TRBV5-5 and TRBJ1-2; no firm D call. The length of the CDR3 is 14 residues. Trimming pared 1 base from V and 4 bases from J, leaving 11 bases between. Looked up from germline, CDR1 is SGHKS and CDR2 is YYEKEE (reference sequence). CDR3 nucleotides: TGTGCCAGCAGCTTGACGGTCCTCTCCTATGGCTACACCTTC. Its protein product is CASSLTVLSYGYTF.

CDR3 in amino acids: CASGLFPTGLLTGGTNTGELFF. In DNA, the CDR3 is TGTGCTAGTGGTTTGTTCCCGACAGGGTTGTTGACAGGGGGGACGAACACCGGGGAGCTGTTTTTT. The chain recombines TRBV12-5 with TRBJ2-2, with 9 bases matching TRBD1. CDR3 size: 22 residues. V lost 2 bases and J lost 0; bases outside the gene matches: 19. Germline V CDR1 and CDR2: LGHNT, FRNRAP.

The chain employs TRBV6-2 or TRBV6-3 and TRBJ2-7, with D possibly TRBD2 on 5 matching bases. The CDR3 contains 14 residues. Germline CDR1 MNHEY, CDR2 SVGEGT. V lost 9 bases to trimming and J lost 0 bases, with 15 bases between them. As DNA, the CDR3 is TGTGCCAGTACCCGGTCGAGGGACTCCTACGAGCAGTACTTC. Its translation: CASTRSRDSYEQYF.

This clonotype was counted only a few times. This chain connects TRBV29-1 to TRBJ2-5; D possibly corresponds to TRBD1 (5 bases). CDR1 SQVTM and CDR2 ANQGSEA come from the germline V gene. The V end lost 1 base, the J end lost 2 bases, and 8 bases lay between the germline ends. This CDR3 has 13 residues. The CDR3 nucleotides are TGCAGCGTTGAAGGACAGAGACAAGAGACCCAGTACTTC. Translation: CSVEGQRQETQYF.

This clonotype was seen only a few times. The CDR3 end shows no conserved phenylalanine or tryptophan, and so a read error is likely. J is TRBJ1-2 and V is TRBV6-5; the D is unclear. Trimming pared 0 bases from V and 8 bases from J, leaving 13 bases between. CDR1 is MNHEY and CDR2 is SVGAGI in the germline V gene. The CDR3 consists of 14 residues. The CDR3 here is CASSYSRGSGGYTL. DNA for the CDR3: TGTGCCAGCAGTTACTCAAGAGGGTCAGGAGGCTACACCCTC.

The V gene is TRBV20-1, the J gene TRBJ1-1, with D perhaps matching TRBD1 (5 bases). The CDR3 covers 13 residues. The germline gives CDR1 DFQATT, CDR2 SNEGSKA (reference sequence). Trimming cost V 1 base and J 4 bases, with 10 bases left between them. CDR3 DNA: TGCAGTGCTAGAGCGGGGACCGTCACTGAAGCTTTCTTT. It encodes CSARAGTVTEAFF.

This clonotype has only a few counts. Sequence at one end of the junction differs from germline and may be a read error. The chain joins TRBV12-3 or TRBV12-4 to TRBJ1-1, with 8 bases aligning to TRBD1. CDR3 length equals 12 residues. In nucleotides, the CDR3 is TGTGCCAGCCCGACGAAGGGGACAGGTTCGGTCTTT. Protein: CASPTKGTGSVF.

The rearrangement joins TRBV5-1 to TRBJ2-1; possibly TRBD1 for D (7 bases). The germline V and J ends were trimmed by 0 bases and 15 bases, with 16 bases remaining between them. Germline V gene data show CDR1 as SGHRS and CDR2 as YFSETQ. This CDR3 comprises 13 residues. The CDR3 is CASSLGAGGNLFF. CDR3 nucleotides: TGCGCCAGCAGCTTGGGGGCAGGGGGGAATTTGTTCTTC. Supplemented by reference TRBV5-1 and TRBJ2-1, the full variable domain reads KAGVTQTPRYLIKTRGQQVTLSCSPISGHRSVSWYQQTPGQGLQFLFEYFSETQRNKGNFPGRFSGRQFSNSRSEMNVSTLELGDSALYLCASSLGAGGNLFFGPGTRLTVL.

This clonotype was recorded a few times. The chain is built from TRBV7-9 and TRBJ2-1; 14 bases line up with TRBD2. The V segment lost 6 bases and the J segment 10 bases; nucleotides outside the gene matches: 11. Germline V gene lookup returns CDR1 SEHNR and CDR2 FQNEAQ (reference sequence). The CDR3 has 16 residues. CDR3: CASRKKGTSGGGEQFF. The CDR3 coding sequence is TGTGCCAGCAGAAAAAAGGGGACTAGCGGGGGCGGGGAGCAGTTCTTC.